This T cell receptor beta chain was retrieved from a study of CD8+CD57+ T cells in acquired aplastic anemia. About the study: The study obtained an average of around 3.4 ug of DNA from sorted CD4+ and CD8+ cells.

Regarding this clonotype: Its antigen remains unidentified.

The patients chosen for sequencing had shown expansion of CD8+CD57+ cells (detected by flow cytometry). V was pared by 3 bases and J by 4 bases, with 6 bases of the junction left unmatched. The CDR3 is 16 residues long. Germline CDR1 ENHRY, CDR2 SYGVKD. Study conclusions and caveats: Researchers reported that CD8+ Simpson's diversity was not significantly different in patients versus controls.

Genomic DNA provided the template from which TCR beta VDJ and CDR3 profiles were obtained. TCRdb used MiXCR to reprocess the reads, holding one entry per CDR3 protein. This sample yields 250,000 to 300,000 distinct CDR3 sequences, of which 56% are seen a single time; 1.3% belongs to the top ten. The V call is TRBV10-3, the J call TRBJ2-2, with TRBD2 matching 9 bases. Material for sequencing was sorted CD4+, CD8+, or CD8+CD57+ T cells (not recorded which) from PBMCs. This clonotype originated in a human donor with aplastic anemia. The CDR3 nucleotides are TGTGCCATCAGTGACAGCCTAGCGGGGTCCACCGGGGAGCTGTTTTTT. Translated: CAISDSLAGSTGELFF.